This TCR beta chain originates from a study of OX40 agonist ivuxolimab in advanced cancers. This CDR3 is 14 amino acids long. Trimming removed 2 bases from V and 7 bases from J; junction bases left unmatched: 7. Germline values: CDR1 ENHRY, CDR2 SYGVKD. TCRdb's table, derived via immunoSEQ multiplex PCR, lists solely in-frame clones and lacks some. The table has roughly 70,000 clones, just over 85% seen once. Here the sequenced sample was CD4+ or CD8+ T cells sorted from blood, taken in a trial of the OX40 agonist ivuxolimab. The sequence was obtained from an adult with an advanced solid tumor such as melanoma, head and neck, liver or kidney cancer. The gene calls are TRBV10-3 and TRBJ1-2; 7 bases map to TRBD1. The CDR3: CAISERTGESGYTF. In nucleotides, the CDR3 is TGTGCCATCAGTGAGAGAACAGGGGAATCTGGCTACACCTTC.